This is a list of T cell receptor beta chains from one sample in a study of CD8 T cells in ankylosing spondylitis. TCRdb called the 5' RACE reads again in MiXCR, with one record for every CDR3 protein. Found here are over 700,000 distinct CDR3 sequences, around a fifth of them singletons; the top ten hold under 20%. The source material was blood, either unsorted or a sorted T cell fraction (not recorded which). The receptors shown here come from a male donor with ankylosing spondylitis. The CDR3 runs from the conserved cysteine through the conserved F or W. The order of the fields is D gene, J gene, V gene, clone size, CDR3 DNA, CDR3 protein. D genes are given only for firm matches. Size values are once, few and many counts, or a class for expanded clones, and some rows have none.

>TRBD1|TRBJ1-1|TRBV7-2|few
TGTGCCAGCAGCAACGGAGGGACAGGGCGTTTGAACACTGAAGCTTTCTTT
CASSNGGTGRLNTEAFF
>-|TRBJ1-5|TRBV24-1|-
TGTGCCACCAGTGACATCAGGGAGGCCGATCAGCCCCAGCATTTT
CATSDIREADQPQHF
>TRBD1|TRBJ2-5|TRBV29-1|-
TGCAGCGTTTTAAGTCCCGGGACAGGGGAAGAGACCCAGTACTTC
CSVLSPGTGEETQYF
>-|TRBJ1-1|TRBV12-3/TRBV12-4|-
TGTGCCAGCAAGAGAATGAACACTGAAGCTTTCTTT
CASKRMNTEAFF
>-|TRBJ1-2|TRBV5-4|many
TGTGCCAGCAGCTTGGAGGGGTACTATGGCTACACCTTC
CASSLEGYYGYTF
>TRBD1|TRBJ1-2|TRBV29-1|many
TGCAGCGTTGCGCCGGGACAGAGCTATGGCTACACCTTC
CSVAPGQSYGYTF
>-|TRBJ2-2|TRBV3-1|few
TGTGCCAGCAGCCAAGATTTTAGCGCGGACACCGGGGAGCTGTTTTTT
CASSQDFSADTGELFF
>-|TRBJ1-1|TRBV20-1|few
TGCAGTGCTAGAGATTCCGAGATTACGAACACTGAAGCTTTCTTT
CSARDSEITNTEAFF
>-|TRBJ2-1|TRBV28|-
TGTGCCAGCATCCCTACGATATCCTACAATGAGCAGTTCTTC
CASIPTISYNEQFF
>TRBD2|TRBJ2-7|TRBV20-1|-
TGCAGTGCTAGACCCTCCTTTGGACTAGCGGGGGAAGAGGGGAATAGGGAGCAGTACTTC
CSARPSFGLAGEEGNREQYF
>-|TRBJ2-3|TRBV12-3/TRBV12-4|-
TGTGCCACTCGACGGTATGATACGCAGTATTTT
CATRRYDTQYF
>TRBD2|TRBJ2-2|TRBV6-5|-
TGTGCCAGCATTTCCGGGACTAGCGGGAGGGCCTCCGGCACCGGGGAGCTGTTTTTT
CASISGTSGRASGTGELFF
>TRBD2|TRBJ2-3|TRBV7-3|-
TGTGCCAGCAGCTTAATCGGGGGGGCTAGCACAGATACGCAGTATTTT
CASSLIGGASTDTQYF
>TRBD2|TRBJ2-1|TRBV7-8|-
TGTGCCAGCAGACTACGGAGCGGGAGAGACAATGAGCAGTTCTTC
CASRLRSGRDNEQFF
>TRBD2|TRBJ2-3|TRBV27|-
TGTGCCAGCAGCGATAGCGGGAGTCCAGATACGCAGTATTTT
CASSDSGSPDTQYF
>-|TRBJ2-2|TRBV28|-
TGTGCCAGTACGGGCCCGAACACCGGGGAGCTGTTTTTT
CASTGPNTGELFF
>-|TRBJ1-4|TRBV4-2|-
TGTGCCAGCAGTCCTCACAGGGATATTAATGAAAAACTGTTTTTT
CASSPHRDINEKLFF